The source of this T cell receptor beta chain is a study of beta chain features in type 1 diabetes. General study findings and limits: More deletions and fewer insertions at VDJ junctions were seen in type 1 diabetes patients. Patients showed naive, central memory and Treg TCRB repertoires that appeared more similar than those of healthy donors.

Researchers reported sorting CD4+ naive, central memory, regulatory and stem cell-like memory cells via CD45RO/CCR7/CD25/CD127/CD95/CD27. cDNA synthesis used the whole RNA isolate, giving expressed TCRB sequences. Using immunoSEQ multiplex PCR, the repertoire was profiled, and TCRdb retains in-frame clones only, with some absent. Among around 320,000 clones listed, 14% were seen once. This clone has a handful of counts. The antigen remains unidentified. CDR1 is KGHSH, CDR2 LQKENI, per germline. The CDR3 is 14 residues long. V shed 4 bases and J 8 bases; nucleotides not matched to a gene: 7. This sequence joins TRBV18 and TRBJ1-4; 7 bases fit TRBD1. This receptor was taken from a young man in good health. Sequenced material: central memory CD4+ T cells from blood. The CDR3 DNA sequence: TGTGCCAGCTCACGGCGCCAGGGGGAAGAAAAACTGTTTTTT. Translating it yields CASSRRQGEEKLFF.